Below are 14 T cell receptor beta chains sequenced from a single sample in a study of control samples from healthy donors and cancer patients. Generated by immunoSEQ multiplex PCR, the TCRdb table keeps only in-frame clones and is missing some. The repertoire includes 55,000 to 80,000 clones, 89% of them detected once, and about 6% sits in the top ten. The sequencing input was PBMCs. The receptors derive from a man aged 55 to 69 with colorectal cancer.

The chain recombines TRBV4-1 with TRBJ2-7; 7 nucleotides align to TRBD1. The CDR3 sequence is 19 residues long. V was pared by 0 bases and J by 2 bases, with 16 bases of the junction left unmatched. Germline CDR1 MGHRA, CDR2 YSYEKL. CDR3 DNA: TGCGCCAGCAGCCAAGATCGAATTCTGCGGACAGGACCCACCTACGAGCAGTACTTC. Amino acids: CASSQDRILRTGPTYEQYF.

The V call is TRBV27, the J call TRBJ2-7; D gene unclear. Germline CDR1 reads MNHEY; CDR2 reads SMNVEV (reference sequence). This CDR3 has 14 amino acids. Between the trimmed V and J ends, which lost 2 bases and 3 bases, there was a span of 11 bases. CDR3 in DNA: TGTGCCAGCAGTTTAGGCCCCTTGGGCTACGAGCAGTACTTC. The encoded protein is CASSLGPLGYEQYF.

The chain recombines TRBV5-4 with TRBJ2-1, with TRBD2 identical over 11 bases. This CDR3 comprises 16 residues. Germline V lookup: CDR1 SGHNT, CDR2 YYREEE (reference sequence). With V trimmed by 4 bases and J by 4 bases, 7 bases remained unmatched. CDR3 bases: TGTGCCAGCAGCCGACTAGCGGGGATAACATACAATGAGCAGTTCTTC. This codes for CASSRLAGITYNEQFF.

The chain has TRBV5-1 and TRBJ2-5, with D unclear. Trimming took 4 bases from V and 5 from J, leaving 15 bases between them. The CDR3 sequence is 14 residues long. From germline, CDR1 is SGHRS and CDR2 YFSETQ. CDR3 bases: TGCGCCAGCAGCGGGCCCCCGGTGGAGGAGACCCAGTACTTC. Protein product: CASSGPPVEETQYF.

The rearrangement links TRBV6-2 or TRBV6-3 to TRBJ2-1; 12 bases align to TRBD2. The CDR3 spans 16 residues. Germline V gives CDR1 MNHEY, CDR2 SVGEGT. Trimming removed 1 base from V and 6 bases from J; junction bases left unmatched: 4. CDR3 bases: TGTGCCAGCAGTTACTGGTGGACTAGCGGGGCCAATGAGCAGTTCTTC. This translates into CASSYWWTSGANEQFF.

CDR3 loop: CASRENTGVQLYGYTF. The CDR3 DNA sequence: TGTGCCAGCAGGGAAAATACAGGGGTCCAACTCTATGGCTACACCTTC. The V gene is TRBV2, the J gene TRBJ1-2, with 7 bases identical to TRBD1. V dropped 6 bases and J dropped 4; count of bases not matched to a gene: 14. This CDR3 region has 16 residues. Germline V gives CDR1 SNHLY, CDR2 FYNNEI.

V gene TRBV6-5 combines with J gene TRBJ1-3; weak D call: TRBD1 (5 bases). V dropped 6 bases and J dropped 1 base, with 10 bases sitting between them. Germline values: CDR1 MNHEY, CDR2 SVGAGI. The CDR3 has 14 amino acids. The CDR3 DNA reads TGTGCCAGCAGGCGCCAGGGATCTGGAAACACCATATATTTT. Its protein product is CASRRQGSGNTIYF.

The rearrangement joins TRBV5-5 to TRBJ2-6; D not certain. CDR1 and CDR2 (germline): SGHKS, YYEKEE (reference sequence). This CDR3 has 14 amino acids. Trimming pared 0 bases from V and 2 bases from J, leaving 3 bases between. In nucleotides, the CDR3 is TGTGCCAGCAGCTTGGGAGCTGGGGCCAACGTCCTGACTTTC. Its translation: CASSLGAGANVLTF.

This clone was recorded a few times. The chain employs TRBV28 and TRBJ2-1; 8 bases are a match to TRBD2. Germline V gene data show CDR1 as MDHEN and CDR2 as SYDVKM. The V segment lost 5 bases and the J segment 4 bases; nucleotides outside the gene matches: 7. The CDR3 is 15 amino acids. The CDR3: CASSPGGGTYNEQFF. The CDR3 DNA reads TGTGCCAGCAGTCCCGGCGGGGGGACATACAATGAGCAGTTCTTC.

The CDR3 here is CASTPIGTGGTEAFF. CDR3 nucleotide sequence: TGTGCCAGTACCCCCATAGGGACAGGGGGCACTGAAGCTTTCTTT. The chain combines TRBV19 with TRBJ1-1; 11 bases agree with TRBD1. CDR1 LNHDA and CDR2 SQIVND come from the germline V gene (reference sequence). Unmatched junction bases numbered 8, after V lost 7 bases and J lost 4 bases. The CDR3 extends over 15 amino acids. Full variable domain (remainder filled in from reference TRBV19 and TRBJ1-1): DGGITQSPKYLFRKEGQNVTLSCEQNLNHDAMYWYRQDPGQGLRLIYYSQIVNDFQKGDIAEGYSVSREKKESFPLTVTSAQKNPTAFYLCASTPIGTGGTEAFFGQGTRLTVV.

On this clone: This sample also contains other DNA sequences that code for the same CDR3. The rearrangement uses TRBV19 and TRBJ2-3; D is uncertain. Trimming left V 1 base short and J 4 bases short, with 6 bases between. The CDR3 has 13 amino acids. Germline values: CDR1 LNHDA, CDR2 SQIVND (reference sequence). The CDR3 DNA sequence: TGTGCCAGTAGTATAGGTATATCAGATACGCAGTATTTT. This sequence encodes CASSIGISDTQYF.

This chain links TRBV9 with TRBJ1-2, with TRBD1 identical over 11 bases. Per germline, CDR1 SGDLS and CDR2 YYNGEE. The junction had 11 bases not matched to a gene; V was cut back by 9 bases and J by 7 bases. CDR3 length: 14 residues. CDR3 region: CATGMGTGGIGYTF. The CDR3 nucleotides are TGTGCCACGGGTATGGGGACAGGGGGAATTGGCTACACCTTC.

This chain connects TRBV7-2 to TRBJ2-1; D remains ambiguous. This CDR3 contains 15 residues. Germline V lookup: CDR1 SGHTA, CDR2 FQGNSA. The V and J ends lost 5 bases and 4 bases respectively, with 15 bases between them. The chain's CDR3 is CASSPGFGSYNEQFF. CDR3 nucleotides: TGTGCCAGCAGCCCAGGTTTTGGGTCATACAATGAGCAGTTCTTC.

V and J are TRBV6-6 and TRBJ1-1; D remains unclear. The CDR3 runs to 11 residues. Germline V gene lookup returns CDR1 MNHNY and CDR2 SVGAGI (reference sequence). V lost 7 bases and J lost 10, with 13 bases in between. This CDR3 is CASTTSGRAFF. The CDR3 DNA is TGTGCCAGCACCACCTCGGGCAGAGCTTTCTTT.